These 27 T cell receptor beta chains came from one sample sequenced in a study of PD-1 blockade in mismatch repair-deficient tumors. Some clones are missing from TCRdb's copy, which holds only in-frame ones; the method was immunoSEQ multiplex PCR. This table has about 51,000 clones, approximately 81% appearing once. Sequencing was performed on peripheral blood, taken 20 weeks after starting pembrolizumab. The receptors stem from an adult with mismatch repair-deficient cancer.

In its sample, this clone was seen a few times. This rearrangement joins TRBV7-2 to TRBJ2-7, with 15 positions matching TRBD2. CDR3 length equals 14 residues. V gave up 5 bases and J gave up 7 bases; unmatched junction bases: 3. CDR1 SGHTA and CDR2 FQGNSA come from the germline V gene. The CDR3 coding sequence is TGTGCCAGCAGCCAAGGGACTAGCGGGAGGGAGCAGTACTTC. Its translation is CASSQGTSGREQYF.

The gene calls are TRBV5-1 and TRBJ1-1; 8 positions match TRBD1. V trimming: 2 bases; J trimming: 4 bases; junction bases outside the gene matches: 7. Looked up from germline, CDR1 is SGHRS and CDR2 is YFSETQ. CDR3 length: 15 residues. CDR3 DNA: TGCGCCAGCAGCTTACAGGGGGTCGAGGGCACTGAAGCTTTCTTT. Protein sequence: CASSLQGVEGTEAFF.

For the CDR3, the DNA is TGCGCCAGCAGCCTAAACACAGGGGGCACTGAAGCTTTCTTT. Protein: CASSLNTGGTEAFF. The chain employs TRBV5-1 and TRBJ1-1, with TRBD1 identical over 8 bases. Germline V lookup: CDR1 SGHRS, CDR2 YFSETQ. The CDR3 totals 14 residues. The junction had 6 bases not matched to a gene; V was cut back by 4 bases and J by 4 bases.

This chain connects TRBV11-2 to TRBJ1-3; D gene uncertain. The CDR3 is 15 residues long. V lost 1 base and J 0 bases, leaving 7 bases between the germline ends. In germline, CDR1 is SGHAT, CDR2 FQNNGV. CDR3 amino acids: CASSLGPSSGNTIYF. The CDR3, as DNA: TGTGCCAGCAGCTTAGGTCCCAGCTCTGGAAACACCATATATTTT.

The CDR3 loop reads CASSYMGAGELFF. CDR3 DNA: TGTGCCAGCAGTTATATGGGGGCCGGGGAGCTGTTTTTT. V usage is TRBV6-5 and J usage is TRBJ2-2; TRBD1 or TRBD2 may be the D gene (5 bases each). Trimming removed 3 bases at V and 6 bases at J, with 8 bases between. Germline assignment: CDR1 MNHEY and CDR2 SVGAGI. The CDR3 sequence is 13 residues long.

The chain recombines TRBV28 with TRBJ2-2; a possible D gene is TRBD1 (6 bases). The ends were cut back, 6 bases at V and 3 bases at J, with 8 bases in the middle. The CDR3 loop spans 13 amino acids. Per germline, CDR1 MDHEN and CDR2 SYDVKM. CDR3 protein: CASSKGDTGELFF. CDR3 nucleotides: TGTGCCAGCAGCAAGGGGGACACCGGGGAGCTGTTTTTT.

This clone was observed a few times. The V gene is TRBV5-8, the J gene TRBJ1-5, with D unclear. The CDR3 is 12 residues long. The germline V gene has CDR1 SGHTS and CDR2 YDEGEE. V lost 0 bases to trimming and J lost 9 bases, with 7 bases between them. The CDR3 sequence: CASSLVAGPQHF. The CDR3 nucleotides read TGTGCCAGCAGCTTGGTCGCGGGGCCCCAGCATTTT.

Comments on this clone: Other DNA variants within this sample encode the same CDR3. The genes are TRBV30 and TRBJ2-2; D might be TRBD1 or TRBD2, each matching 6 bases. CDR1 is GTSNPN, CDR2 SVGIG, per germline (reference sequence). This CDR3 comprises 15 residues. The ends were cut back, 4 bases at V and 8 bases at J, with 20 bases in the middle. The CDR3 loop is CAWNLRHRGRGELFF. CDR3 DNA: TGTGCCTGGAACTTACGCCACCGGGGGCGGGGGGAGCTGTTTTTT.

The rearrangement links TRBV7-2 to TRBJ2-1; the D gene is possibly TRBD2 (6 bases). CDR1 is SGHTA, CDR2 FQGNSA, per germline. Trimming took 1 base from V and 4 from J, leaving 14 bases between them. This CDR3 contains 16 residues. The chain's CDR3 is CASSLVEGLVYNEQFF. DNA for the CDR3: TGTGCCAGCAGCTTAGTAGAGGGACTCGTTTACAATGAGCAGTTCTTC.

The chain has TRBV15 and TRBJ1-1, with 7 bases aligning to TRBD1. In germline, CDR1 is LNHNV, CDR2 YYDKDF (reference sequence). The CDR3 totals 14 residues. J gave up 0 bases and V 3 bases, and 1 base lay outside the gene matches. CDR3 amino acids: CATSRGQLNTEAFF. The CDR3 region has the DNA TGTGCCACCAGCAGGGGACAGTTGAACACTGAAGCTTTCTTT.

The chain carries TRBV7-3 and TRBJ2-1; tentative D call: TRBD2 (7 bases). CDR3 length equals 14 residues. Trimming removed 3 bases from V and 6 bases from J, with 12 bases in between. Germline V gene sequence: CDR1 SGHTA, CDR2 FQGTGA. DNA for the CDR3: TGTGCCAGCAGCTTTACAGGGAGGGCCAATGAGCAGTTCTTC. Protein sequence: CASSFTGRANEQFF.

The chain combines TRBV6-1 with TRBJ1-5; possibly TRBD1 for D (5 bases). With 4 bases removed from V and 0 bases from J, the gap between germline ends came to 7 bases. The CDR3 is 14 amino acids. From germline, CDR1 is MNHNS and CDR2 SASEGT. This CDR3 is CASSGDLSNQPQHF. The CDR3 DNA reads as TGTGCCAGCAGTGGGGACCTTAGCAATCAGCCCCAGCATTTT.

The chain joins TRBV9 to TRBJ1-2, with 10 bases lining up with TRBD1. Germline CDR1 reads SGDLS; CDR2 reads YYNGEE. The trim removed 0 bases at V and 6 bases at J, leaving 11 bases unmatched. The CDR3 loop spans 17 amino acids. Here the CDR3 reads CASSVEMEGDRGHGYTF. The CDR3 DNA sequence: TGTGCCAGCAGCGTAGAAATGGAAGGGGACAGGGGTCATGGCTACACCTTC.

The chain couples TRBV5-1 to TRBJ2-1; D is undetermined. The CDR3 length is 14 residues. Germline V gene sequence: CDR1 SGHRS, CDR2 YFSETQ. Trimming shortened V by 3 bases and J by 6 bases, and 13 bases separated the two germline ends. CDR3 sequence (DNA): TGCGCCAGCAGCTCCGGTGGGCAACCCAATGAGCAGTTCTTC. This encodes CASSSGGQPNEQFF.

The chain links TRBV5-1 to TRBJ1-4, with D unresolved. The ends were cut back, 4 bases at V and 0 bases at J, with 13 bases in the middle. The CDR3 has 16 amino acids. Germline-derived CDR1 and CDR2 are SGHRS and YFSETQ. The CDR3 nucleotides read TGCGCCAGCAGCCGGCGGGAACAGTCAACTAATGAAAAACTGTTTTTT. This codes for CASSRREQSTNEKLFF.

A few counts support this clone. The V and J genes are TRBV12-5 and TRBJ1-5, with D uncertain. Deletions cut 0 bases from V and 2 bases from J, with 8 bases between. This CDR3 is built from 15 residues. CDR1 LGHNT and CDR2 FRNRAP come from the germline V gene. The CDR3 DNA reads as TGTGCTAGTGGTTTGGTACAAGGAGGCAATCAGCCCCAGCATTTT. Protein: CASGLVQGGNQPQHF.

The chain joins TRBV19 to TRBJ2-7; possible D gene TRBD2, 5 bases. The CDR3 has 11 amino acids. V was pared by 10 bases and J by 6 bases, with 13 bases between. From germline, CDR1 is LNHDA and CDR2 SQIVND (reference sequence). CDR3 amino acids: CATKAGGEQYF. DNA of the CDR3: TGTGCCACAAAGGCGGGTGGCGAGCAGTACTTC.

The rearrangement joins TRBV9 to TRBJ1-3; 7 bases align to TRBD1. There are 17 residues in the CDR3. Per germline, CDR1 SGDLS and CDR2 YYNGEE. V was clipped by 4 bases and J by 0 bases; unmatched bases: 10. The CDR3 DNA is TGTGCCAGCAGCACCCGGGACAGCAGTTACTCTGGAAACACCATATATTTT. Translation: CASSTRDSSYSGNTIYF.

This clone occurred once. The chain joins TRBV5-1 to TRBJ1-1; D may be TRBD1 (5 bases). V lost 0 bases to trimming and J lost 4 bases, with 10 bases between them. CDR3 length equals 14 residues. Germline CDR1 and CDR2: SGHRS and YFSETQ. The CDR3 loop reads CASSLEGRGTEAFF. Written as DNA, the CDR3 is TGCGCCAGCAGCTTGGAAGGGAGGGGCACTGAAGCTTTCTTT.

This chain connects TRBV30 to TRBJ2-1; 10 bases fit TRBD1. The germline CDR1 and CDR2 sequences are GTSNPN and SVGIG (reference sequence). J lost 7 bases, V lost 0 bases, and 15 bases had no gene match. The CDR3 spans 18 residues. The CDR3 sequence is CAWSVREFGGQGNNEQFF. The CDR3 nucleotides read TGTGCCTGGAGTGTACGGGAGTTTGGGGGACAGGGGAATAATGAGCAGTTCTTC.

The gene calls are TRBV11-2 and TRBJ1-2; no firm D call. The CDR3 runs to 15 residues. Per germline, CDR1 SGHAT and CDR2 FQNNGV. V lost 0 bases to trimming and J lost 4 bases, with 12 bases between them. The CDR3 region is CASSLDIGAGYGYTF. As DNA, the CDR3 is TGTGCCAGCAGCTTAGATATCGGCGCTGGCTATGGCTACACCTTC.

In nucleotides, the CDR3 is TGTGCCAGCAGTGTAAACAGGGTCTCCTACGAGCAGTACTTC. This sequence encodes CASSVNRVSYEQYF. The V and J genes are TRBV2 and TRBJ2-7; a weak D match, TRBD1 (6 bases). The CDR3 runs 14 residues. V was cut by 4 bases and J by 0 bases, with 10 bases left in between. From germline, CDR1 is SNHLY and CDR2 FYNNEI. The full variable domain, in which reference TRBV2 and TRBJ2-7 provide the parts outside the CDR3, is EPEVTQTPSHQVTQMGQEVILRCVPISNHLYFYWYRQILGQKVEFLVSFYNNEISEKSEIFDDQFSVERPDGSNFTLKIRSTKLEDSAMYFCASSVNRVSYEQYFGPGTRLTVT.

J is TRBJ1-1 and V is TRBV5-5; the D is unclear. Trimming took off 0 bases at V and 1 base at J, with 10 bases between the two ends. CDR1 SGHKS and CDR2 YYEKEE come from the germline V gene (reference sequence). The CDR3 runs to 15 residues. The CDR3 DNA is TGTGCCAGCAGCTTGGTTTCGCCGCCGAACACTGAAGCTTTCTTT. Its protein product is CASSLVSPPNTEAFF.

This chain uses TRBV7-3 with TRBJ2-7; D may be TRBD1 or TRBD2 (5 bases each). V dropped 3 bases and J dropped 7 bases, with 19 bases sitting between them. The CDR3 covers 15 residues. The germline V gene encodes CDR1 SGHTA and CDR2 FQGTGA. This chain's CDR3 is CASSLFLRGAKEQYF. CDR3 in DNA: TGTGCCAGCAGCTTGTTCCTCCGAGGGGCGAAAGAGCAGTACTTC.

This chain joins TRBV9 and TRBJ2-6, with 7 bases matching TRBD1. The CDR3 consists of 18 residues. The germline V gene encodes CDR1 SGDLS and CDR2 YYNGEE. V dropped 2 bases and J dropped 0; count of bases not matched to a gene: 8. For the CDR3, the DNA is TGTGCCAGCAGCGTGTCAGGGGGTATCGACTCTGGGGCCAACGTCCTGACTTTC. This encodes CASSVSGGIDSGANVLTF.

CDR3 nucleotide sequence: TGTGCCAGCAGCTTAGCTTGGGACTATGAGCGATGGACTATAAGTGAGCAGTACTTC. Translation gives CASSLAWDYERWTISEQYF. The rearrangement links TRBV11-2 to TRBJ2-7; 7 nucleotides agree with TRBD2. Trimming took 1 base from V and 7 from J; bases not matched to a gene: 22. The CDR3 runs 19 residues. Germline-derived CDR1 and CDR2 are SGHAT and FQNNGV.

The V call is TRBV5-1, the J call TRBJ2-7; TRBD1 matches 9 bases. CDR1 SGHRS and CDR2 YFSETQ come from the germline V gene. CDR3 size: 15 residues. V was clipped by 4 bases and J by 7 bases; unmatched bases: 12. The CDR3 spells CASSPAGQGTGEQYF. The DNA for the CDR3 is TGCGCCAGCAGCCCCGCGGGACAGGGAACGGGAGAGCAGTACTTC.